The source of this T cell receptor beta chain is a study of cytomegalovirus exposure and HLA in healthy donors. Study conclusions and caveats: Immune exposure information comprised only CMV serostatus. Researchers reported that three CMV-associated chains were confirmed in vitro as CMV antigen-specific. TCR beta V segments were, for the most part, productive about 87% or about 30% of the time in an earlier analysis.

Both 60 Vbeta primers and 13 Jbeta primers went into the PCR. Using immunoSEQ multiplex PCR, the repertoire was profiled, and TCRdb retains in-frame clones only, with some absent. This sample has around 110,000 clones; over 75% occur once, and the top ten carry 4.2%. A word on this clone: The antigen is undetermined.

There were likely unrecorded immune exposures, though donors were nominally healthy when sampled. The CDR3 has 15 residues. Trimming stripped 3 bases from V and 2 bases from J, with 14 bases between. Germline V lookup: CDR1 MDHEN, CDR2 SYDVKM. What was sequenced was PBMCs. The rearrangement uses TRBV28 and TRBJ2-7; D call uncertain. The receptor's source is a male donor in good health and CMV-seronegative. CDR3 coding DNA: TGTGCCAGCAGTTTCGCGACCCAAGAGGCCTACGAGCAGTACTTC. This encodes CASSFATQEAYEQYF.